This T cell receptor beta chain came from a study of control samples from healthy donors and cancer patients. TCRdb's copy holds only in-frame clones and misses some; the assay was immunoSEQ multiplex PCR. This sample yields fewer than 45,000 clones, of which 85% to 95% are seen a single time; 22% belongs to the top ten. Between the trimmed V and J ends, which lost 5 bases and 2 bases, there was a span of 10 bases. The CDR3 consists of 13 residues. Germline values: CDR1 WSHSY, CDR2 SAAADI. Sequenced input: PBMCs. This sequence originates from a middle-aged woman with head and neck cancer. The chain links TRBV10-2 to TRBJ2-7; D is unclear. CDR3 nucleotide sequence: TGCGCCAGCAGTCCTCTCATTACCTACGAGCAGTACTTC. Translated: CASSPLITYEQYF.